These T cell receptor beta chains were read from a single sample in a study of blood T cell repertoires in COVID-19. Data came from immunoSEQ multiplex PCR; TCRdb stores just in-frame clones and leaves some out. This sample carries roughly 170,000 clones, just under 85% of them seen once, and the ten largest clones take roughly 8%. The sequenced sample consisted of peripheral blood. The receptors shown here come from a man aged 40-50 years who had recovered from COVID-19. Each CDR3 is given with its conserved first and last residue. D genes are given only for firm matches. Size values are once, few and many counts, or a class for expanded clones, and some rows have none.

>few|TRBJ2-7|TRBV5-4|.
TGTGCCAGCAGCTTCGGGGGACGGGCTTCCTACGAGCAGTACTTC
CASSFGGRASYEQYF
>.|TRBJ2-5|TRBV29-1|.
TGCAGCGTTGAAGATGGTGGGGGCCGCCAAGAGACCCAGTACTTC
CSVEDGGGRQETQYF
>.|TRBJ2-5|TRBV5-4|TRBD1
TGTGCCAGCAGCTCCGGGACAGGTAGGGCGGAGACCCAGTACTTC
CASSSGTGRAETQYF
>.|TRBJ1-4|TRBV27|.
TGTGCCAGCAGTCCCCGCCTTTTAGCGGTTCCTAATGAAAAACTGTTTTTT
CASSPRLLAVPNEKLFF
>.|TRBJ2-3|TRBV10-3|TRBD2
TGTGCCATCAGCCCGGGACTAGCGGGAGATTCAGCAGATACGCAGTATTTT
CAISPGLAGDSADTQYF
>.|TRBJ2-3|TRBV5-1|TRBD2
TGCGCCAGCAGCTTGGAAGCTAGCGGGATGATAGATACGCAGTATTTT
CASSLEASGMIDTQYF
>.|TRBJ2-7|TRBV7-8|TRBD2
TGTGCCAGCAGCGTCCAACTAGCGGGAGGGCCGATCCACGAGCAGTACTTC
CASSVQLAGGPIHEQYF
>.|TRBJ2-5|TRBV7-2|.
TGTGCCAGCAGCTTGTGGCCCCGTAGCCAGGAGACCCAGTACTTC
CASSLWPRSQETQYF
>.|TRBJ2-1|TRBV29-1|TRBD1
TGCAGCGTATTGACAGGGGATCGTGAGCAGTTCTTC
CSVLTGDREQFF
>.|TRBJ2-3|TRBV14|.
TGTGCCAGCAGCCAATCAGGGTCAGATACGCAGTATTTT
CASSQSGSDTQYF
>.|TRBJ2-5|TRBV30|.
TGTGCCTGGACTGCCGGACTAGGGGGGTGGGAGACCCAGTACTTC
CAWTAGLGGWETQYF
>.|TRBJ2-7|TRBV6-7|TRBD1
TGTGCCAGCAGTTACCTGACAGGGGGCGAGCAGTACTTC
CASSYLTGGEQYF
>.|TRBJ2-6|TRBV7-8|.
TGTGCCAGCAGCGGGGGACTGCTCTCTGGGGCCAACGTCCTGACTTTC
CASSGGLLSGANVLTF
>.|TRBJ2-1|TRBV19|.
TGTGCCAGTACCACCGGGACTGGACGGGTGAATGAGCAGTTCTTC
CASTTGTGRVNEQFF
>.|TRBJ2-1|TRBV9|.
TGTGCCAGCAGCCCCCGCGAGAGGGAGCAGTTCTTC
CASSPREREQFF
>.|TRBJ2-2|TRBV4-1|TRBD2
TGCGCCAGCAGCCCTAGGACTAGCGGGGGAACCGGGGAGCTGTTTTTT
CASSPRTSGGTGELFF
>.|TRBJ2-7|TRBV7-8|TRBD1
TGTGCCAGCAGCCCAAAACAGGGGACAACCTACGAGCAGTACTTC
CASSPKQGTTYEQYF
>once|TRBJ2-3|TRBV2|TRBD1
TGTGCCAGTCTACAGGGGGGCACAGATACGCAGTATTTT
CASLQGGTDTQYF
>.|TRBJ2-1|TRBV30|.
TGTGCCTGGCAACCGGGACTTAGCTCCTACAATGAGCAGTTCTTC
CAWQPGLSSYNEQFF
>.|TRBJ1-2|TRBV19|.
TGTGCCAGTAGTATAGCCGGGGGGCGACCCACCTATGGCTACACCTTC
CASSIAGGRPTYGYTF
>.|TRBJ2-3|TRBV6-5|TRBD1
TGTGCCAGCAGTTTCCACGACAGGGGGCCGACAGATACGCAGTATTTT
CASSFHDRGPTDTQYF
>.|TRBJ2-7|TRBV7-2|TRBD2
TGTGCCAGCAGCTTTTCCGGGACTACCCGGGTCGAGCAGTACTTC
CASSFSGTTRVEQYF